One and the same sample provided the 29 T cell receptor beta chains below, sequenced in a study of T cells in Graves' hyperthyroidism and ophthalmopathy (dated by TCRdb to between 2019 and 2020). The library was obtained by multiplex PCR. TCRdb names Illumina HiSeq 2000 as the instrument used. The TCR beta CDR3 regions were amplified from RNA transcripts. The first round of RT-PCR for the TCR CDR3 was performed with the HTBI primer set and the Qiagen OneStep RT-PCR kit. TCRdb reran the public reads through fastp at Q25 and MiXCR, keeping productive beta chains. Rows are combined by CDR3 protein, so each entry shows the most common genes and DNA. This sample has 350,000 to 400,000 distinct CDR3 sequences in its table, and about 18% of those were observed once. 40% of the sample is in the top ten clones. The source material was blood. The receptors were gathered from a young man with Graves' ophthalmopathy.

This clonotype occurred many times. The chain joins TRBV7-2 to TRBJ2-2; D possibly corresponds to TRBD2 (6 bases). V was trimmed by 4 bases and J by 7 bases, leaving 19 bases between them. Per the germline V gene, CDR1 is SGHTA and CDR2 is FQGNSA. This CDR3 spans 16 amino acids. This chain's CDR3 is CASSSGRLAGNGELFF. The CDR3 DNA follows: TGTGCCAGCAGCTCCGGCCGCCTGGCGGGGAACGGGGAGCTGTTTTTT. The variable domain in full, completed from reference TRBV7-2 and TRBJ2-2, reads GAGVSQSPSNKVTEKGKDVELRCDPISGHTALYWYRQSLGQGLEFLIYFQGNSAPDKSGLPSDRFSAERTGGSVSTLTIQRTQQEDSAVYLCASSSGRLAGNGELFFGEGSRLTVL.

The CDR3 nucleotides are TGCAGTGCGTCACTAGCGGGGGGCCTCTTCTCCTACGAGCAGTACTTC. The encoded protein is CSASLAGGLFSYEQYF. The rearrangement uses TRBV20-1 and TRBJ2-7, with 12 bases identical to TRBD2. The V gene's germline CDR1 is DFQATT and CDR2 SNEGSKA (reference sequence). The ends lost 6 bases at V and 0 bases at J; junction bases unmatched: 9. This CDR3 is built from 16 residues.

This clonotype was seen repeatedly, ten times or more. The V call is TRBV4-1, the J call TRBJ1-5; D gene ambiguous. Looked up from germline, CDR1 is MGHRA and CDR2 is YSYEKL. The CDR3 extends over 17 amino acids. Trimming shortened V by 1 base and J by 6 bases, and 19 bases separated the two germline ends. The CDR3 region has the DNA TGCGCCAGCAGCCAAGGCCCTGTGGGATTCCTGGGTCAGCCCCAGCATTTT. This gives the protein CASSQGPVGFLGQPQHF.

Worth noting for this clonotype: A clone one base away is much larger, so this may be a read error. V gene TRBV12-3 or TRBV12-4 combines with J gene TRBJ1-1; possible D gene TRBD1, 5 bases. The CDR3 has 13 amino acids. The chain's CDR3 is CASSLAGPEEASF. The CDR3 DNA sequence: TGTGCCAGCAGTTTAGCGGGGCCGGAGGAAGCTTCCTTT.

This clonotype came up a few times. The chain recombines TRBV10-3 with TRBJ1-1, with D unresolved. Germline CDR1 reads ENHRY; CDR2 reads SYGVKD. V lost 9 bases, J lost 4 bases, and 15 bases lay in between. The CDR3 runs 13 residues. The CDR3 is CAIRRGEVTEAFF. CDR3 nucleotide sequence: TGTGCCATTCGACGGGGTGAGGTCACTGAAGCTTTCTTT.

This clonotype was found many times. The rearrangement links TRBV20-1 to TRBJ2-1; D tentatively reads TRBD1 or TRBD2 (5 bases each). The CDR3 sequence is 14 residues long. CDR1 is DFQATT and CDR2 is SNEGSKA in the germline V gene (reference sequence). Trimming took off 3 bases at V and 0 bases at J, with 9 bases between the two ends. The CDR3 nucleotides are TGCAGTGCTAGTACCGGGGCCTCCTACAATGAGCAGTTCTTC. This sequence encodes CSASTGASYNEQFF.

V is TRBV7-9 and J is TRBJ1-3, with D possibly matching TRBD1 (5 bases). CDR3 length: 14 residues. V was pared by 5 bases and J by 3 bases, with 11 bases between. Germline CDR1 and CDR2: SEHNR and FQNEAQ (reference sequence). The CDR3: CASSSRVGGNTIYF. The CDR3 DNA is TGTGCCAGCAGCAGCAGGGTCGGTGGAAACACCATATATTTT. Complete variable domain (other parts from reference TRBV7-9 and TRBJ1-3): DTGVSQNPRHKITKRGQNVTFRCDPISEHNRLYWYRQTLGQGPEFLTYFQNEAQLEKSRLLSDRFSAERPKGSFSTLEIQRTEQGDSAMYLCASSSRVGGNTIYFGEGSWLTVV.

This chain uses TRBV6-2 or TRBV6-3 with TRBJ2-3; D uncertain. Per germline, CDR1 MNHEY and CDR2 SVGEGT. The germline V and J ends were trimmed by 3 bases and 3 bases, with 10 bases remaining between them. The CDR3 extends over 14 amino acids. Written as DNA, the CDR3 is TGTGCCAGCAGTTATAGGGTGGGTACAGATACGCAGTATTTT. This sequence encodes CASSYRVGTDTQYF.

This clonotype was observed at least ten times. The rearrangement joins TRBV24-1 to TRBJ2-7, with TRBD1 matching over 11 bases. V was pared by 0 bases and J by 2 bases, with 5 bases of the junction left unmatched. The length of the CDR3 is 17 residues. Germline CDR1 KGHDR, CDR2 SFDVKD. In DNA form, the CDR3 reads TGTGCCACCAGTGATTTGTTGGGGGACAGGGGGACCTACGAGCAGTACTTC. Protein sequence: CATSDLLGDRGTYEQYF.

In this sample, this clonotype turned up once. The rearrangement joins TRBV9 to TRBJ2-7, with unresolved D. The CDR3 is 15 residues long. Trimming removed 3 bases at V and 0 bases at J, with 13 bases between. Germline V gives CDR1 SGDLS, CDR2 YYNGEE. CDR3 amino acids: CASSAEDFSSYEQYF. The CDR3 DNA is TGTGCCAGCAGCGCCGAAGACTTTAGCTCCTACGAGCAGTACTTC.

This clonotype was counted many times. The chain links TRBV12-3 or TRBV12-4 to TRBJ2-7; unclear D gene. The CDR3 is 14 residues long. Trimming took off 7 bases at V and 1 base at J, with 14 bases between the two ends. The CDR3 reads CASTPQWPSYEQYF. The CDR3 DNA is TGTGCCAGCACCCCTCAGTGGCCATCCTACGAGCAGTACTTC.

This clonotype appeared many times. The chain joins TRBV28 to TRBJ2-7; 10 bases align to TRBD1. CDR3 length: 15 residues. J gave up 9 bases and V 8 bases, and 16 bases lay outside the gene matches. CDR1 and CDR2 from the germline V gene are MDHEN and SYDVKM. This CDR3 reads CASGRAGTGVTRQYF. The DNA for the CDR3 is TGTGCCAGCGGTCGGGCAGGGACAGGGGTAACTAGGCAGTACTTC.

The chain joins TRBV4-1 to TRBJ2-1; TRBD1 is a possible D gene (6 bases). Germline CDR1 MGHRA, CDR2 YSYEKL. With 4 bases removed from V and 6 bases from J, the gap between germline ends came to 16 bases. The CDR3 runs to 15 residues. The DNA of the CDR3 is TGCGCCAGCAGCCGATTCGAACAGGGCGGCAATGAGCAGTTCTTC. Protein: CASSRFEQGGNEQFF.

The chain combines TRBV20-1 with TRBJ1-2; D ambiguous. The CDR3 spans 12 residues. Germline CDR1 and CDR2: DFQATT and SNEGSKA (reference sequence). Trimming shortened V by 1 base and J by 4 bases, and 7 bases separated the two germline ends. CDR3 sequence reads: CSARGRSYGYTF. In nucleotides, the CDR3 is TGCAGTGCTAGAGGCCGGAGCTATGGCTACACCTTC.

This clonotype occurred a few times. The V gene is TRBV6-1, the J gene TRBJ1-2; possible D gene TRBD1, 6 bases. The CDR3 is 14 amino acids. Germline CDR1 and CDR2: MNHNS and SASEGT. The germline V and J ends were trimmed by 9 bases and 4 bases, with 18 bases remaining between them. CDR3 amino acids: CASKAGGSRYGYTF. The CDR3 DNA is TGTGCCAGTAAAGCGGGGGGCTCTCGCTATGGCTACACCTTC.

The gene calls are TRBV6-1 and TRBJ2-4; D uncertain. The CDR3 has 13 residues. Trimming took off 11 bases at V and 0 bases at J, with 11 bases between the two ends. Germline loops: CDR1 MNHNS, CDR2 SASEGT. In nucleotides, the CDR3 is TGTGCCGGTTCGAGCCAAGCCAAAAACATTCAGTACTTC. It yields the protein CAGSSQAKNIQYF.

This clonotype was seen many times. V and J are TRBV19 and TRBJ2-2, with 11 positions matching TRBD2. The CDR3 runs 15 residues. Germline trimming cut 3 bases from V and 4 bases from J; bases unmatched to any gene: 1. CDR1 LNHDA and CDR2 SQIVND come from the germline V gene (reference sequence). CDR3 region: CASSILAGGTGELFF. In DNA form, the CDR3 reads TGTGCCAGTAGTATCCTAGCGGGGGGCACCGGGGAGCTGTTTTTT. Based on the CDR3 plus reference TRBV19 and TRBJ2-2, the full variable domain is DGGITQSPKYLFRKEGQNVTLSCEQNLNHDAMYWYRQDPGQGLRLIYYSQIVNDFQKGDIAEGYSVSREKKESFPLTVTSAQKNPTAFYLCASSILAGGTGELFFGEGSRLTVL.

This clonotype was observed many times. This chain links TRBV6-4 with TRBJ2-1, with TRBD2 matching 13 bases. V gave up 4 bases and J gave up 3 bases; unmatched junction bases: 0. Germline V gene lookup returns CDR1 MRHNA and CDR2 SNTAGT. The CDR3 is made up of 15 amino acids. The CDR3 region is CASSGTSGGYNEQFF. The CDR3 DNA sequence: TGTGCCAGCAGTGGGACTAGCGGGGGCTACAATGAGCAGTTCTTC.

The sample holds many counts of this clonotype. The chain recombines TRBV12-3 or TRBV12-4 with TRBJ2-3, with D possibly TRBD2 on 5 matching bases. This CDR3 has 15 residues. The V and J ends lost 6 bases and 3 bases respectively, with 16 bases between them. CDR3 protein: CASRPSTLATDTQYF. Written as DNA, the CDR3 is TGTGCCAGCAGGCCTAGCACCCTAGCTACAGATACGCAGTATTTT.

Many counts were recorded for this clonotype. The chain uses TRBV7-8 and TRBJ1-5, with D unresolved. CDR3 length: 14 amino acids. Germline V lookup: CDR1 SGHVS, CDR2 FQNEAQ. The ends were cut back, 3 bases at V and 7 bases at J, with 13 bases in the middle. CDR3 bases: TGTGCCAGCAGCTTGGCGGGTCGCGGCCAGCCCCAGCATTTT. This translates into CASSLAGRGQPQHF.

The genes are TRBV6-5 and TRBJ2-2, with D hard to call. The CDR3 contains 12 residues. Trimming cost V 8 bases and J 6 bases, with 10 bases left between them. The germline V gene encodes CDR1 MNHEY and CDR2 SVGAGI. In DNA form, the CDR3 reads TGTGCCAGCGGCTACAGCGCCGGGGAGCTGTTTTTT. Its translation: CASGYSAGELFF.

This clonotype turned up a few times. This sequence joins TRBV20-1 and TRBJ2-1, with 13 bases fitting TRBD2. V was clipped by 5 bases and J by 3 bases; unmatched bases: 7. Looked up from germline, CDR1 is DFQATT and CDR2 is SNEGSKA (reference sequence). This CDR3 contains 16 residues. The CDR3 spells CSALLAGGPHYNEQFF. In nucleotides, the CDR3 is TGCAGTGCTCTACTAGCGGGGGGGCCTCACTACAATGAGCAGTTCTTC.

This clonotype was detected ten times or more. The chain links TRBV20-1 to TRBJ2-5, with TRBD2 identical over 7 bases. The CDR3 length is 12 residues. The V segment lost 4 bases and the J segment 5 bases; nucleotides outside the gene matches: 4. Germline V CDR1 and CDR2: DFQATT, SNEGSKA (reference sequence). The CDR3 protein is CSAIGGKETQYF. CDR3 coding DNA: TGCAGTGCTATCGGGGGGAAGGAGACCCAGTACTTC.

This clonotype was counted at least ten times. The chain carries TRBV7-9 and TRBJ2-7; 8 nucleotides match TRBD2. The CDR3 runs 17 residues. The germline CDR1 and CDR2 sequences are SEHNR and FQNEAQ (reference sequence). V dropped 4 bases and J dropped 0; count of bases not matched to a gene: 11. The CDR3 region has the DNA TGTGCCAGCAGCTCCTTCGGGGAGCGGGAGAGCTCCTACGAGCAGTACTTC. Residues: CASSSFGERESSYEQYF.

This clonotype was picked up many times. The rearrangement joins TRBV20-1 to TRBJ1-1; TRBD1 agrees at 8 bases. V was clipped by 4 bases and J by 4 bases; unmatched bases: 2. The CDR3 extends over 12 amino acids. Germline V lookup: CDR1 DFQATT, CDR2 SNEGSKA (reference sequence). In DNA, the CDR3 is TGCAGTGCTATCCAGGGGGCCACTGAAGCTTTCTTT. Its protein is CSAIQGATEAFF.

There are many counts of this clonotype. J is TRBJ1-5 and V is TRBV10-3; perhaps TRBD1 as D (5 bases). The V gene's germline CDR1 is ENHRY and CDR2 SYGVKD. V lost 0 bases and J lost 9, with 15 bases in between. This CDR3 is built from 15 residues. The CDR3 here is CAISESLTPGGPQHF. For the CDR3, the DNA is TGTGCCATCAGTGAGTCTCTCACGCCGGGGGGGCCCCAGCATTTT.

As concerns this clonotype: A much larger clone lies one base from this, so it may be a read error. The gene calls are TRBV5-6 and TRBJ2-1; D is unresolved. The CDR3 consists of 13 residues. Between the trimmed V and J ends, which lost 1 base and 12 bases, there was a span of 14 bases. The germline V gene encodes CDR1 SGHDT and CDR2 YYEEEE. DNA of the CDR3: TGTGCCAGCAGCTTGTTAAGGATCCATGGGCAGTTCTTC. Its translation: CASSLLRIHGQFF.

This clonotype has at least ten counts. The genes are TRBV20-1 and TRBJ2-1, with TRBD2 matching 12 bases. The CDR3 consists of 14 residues. Trimming cost V 2 bases and J 7 bases; bases outside gene matches: 3. Germline lookup yields CDR1 DFQATT and CDR2 SNEGSKA (reference sequence). The CDR3 nucleotides read TGCAGTGCTAGACTAGCGGGGGGGCGGAATGAGCAGTTCTTC. Translated: CSARLAGGRNEQFF.

This chain uses TRBV14 with TRBJ2-7; the D gene is possibly TRBD1 (6 bases). This CDR3 is 16 amino acids long. Deletions cut 3 bases from V and 5 bases from J, with 20 bases between. Germline values: CDR1 SGHDN, CDR2 FVKESK. The CDR3 here is CASSQEQGSRIHEQYF. For the CDR3, the DNA is TGTGCCAGCAGCCAGGAACAGGGTTCGCGGATCCACGAGCAGTACTTC.